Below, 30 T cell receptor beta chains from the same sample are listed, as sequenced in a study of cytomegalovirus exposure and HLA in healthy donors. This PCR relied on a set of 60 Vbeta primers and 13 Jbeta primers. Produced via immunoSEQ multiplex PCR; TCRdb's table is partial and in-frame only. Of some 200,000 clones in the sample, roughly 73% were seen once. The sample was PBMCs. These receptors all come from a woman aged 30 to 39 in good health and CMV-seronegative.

DNA for the CDR3: TGTGCCAGTAGAGGGACAGGGGGTTCGATGACCCAGTACTTC. This gives the protein CASRGTGGSMTQYF. The V gene is TRBV19, the J gene TRBJ2-5; 11 bases align to TRBD1. The CDR3 is 14 amino acids. With V trimmed by 6 bases and J by 7 bases, 7 bases remained unmatched. The germline gives CDR1 LNHDA, CDR2 SQIVND (reference sequence).

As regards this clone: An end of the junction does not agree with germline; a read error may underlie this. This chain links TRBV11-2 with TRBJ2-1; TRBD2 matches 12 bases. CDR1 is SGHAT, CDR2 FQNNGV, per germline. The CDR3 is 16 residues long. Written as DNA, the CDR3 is TGTGCCAGCAGTTTAGGGCTAGCGGGAGGGAACAATGAGCAGTTCTTC. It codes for CASSLGLAGGNNEQFF.

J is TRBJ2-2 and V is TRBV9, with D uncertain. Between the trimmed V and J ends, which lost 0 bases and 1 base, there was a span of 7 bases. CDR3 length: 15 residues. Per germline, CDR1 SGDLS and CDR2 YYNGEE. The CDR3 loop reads CASSVAAGNTGELFF. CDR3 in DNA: TGTGCCAGCAGCGTAGCGGCAGGGAACACCGGGGAGCTGTTTTTT.

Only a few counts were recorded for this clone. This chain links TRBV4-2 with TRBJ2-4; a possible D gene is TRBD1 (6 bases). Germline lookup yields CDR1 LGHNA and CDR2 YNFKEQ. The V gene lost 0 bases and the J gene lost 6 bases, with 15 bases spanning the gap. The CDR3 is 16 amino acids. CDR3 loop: CASSQDFLARGNIQYF. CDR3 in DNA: TGTGCCAGCAGCCAAGATTTTCTGGCCAGGGGAAACATTCAGTACTTC.

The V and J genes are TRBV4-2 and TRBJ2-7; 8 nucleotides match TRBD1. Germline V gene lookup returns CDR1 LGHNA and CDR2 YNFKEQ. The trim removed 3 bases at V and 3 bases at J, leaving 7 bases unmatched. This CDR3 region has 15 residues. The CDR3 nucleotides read TGTGCCAGCAGCCAGGCATCCGGGACAGGCTACGAGCAGTACTTC. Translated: CASSQASGTGYEQYF.

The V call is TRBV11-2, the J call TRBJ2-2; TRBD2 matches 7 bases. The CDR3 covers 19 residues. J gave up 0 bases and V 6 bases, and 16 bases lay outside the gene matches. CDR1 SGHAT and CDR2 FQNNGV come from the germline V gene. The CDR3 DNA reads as TGTGCCAGCAGACCGTTAAAGCGGGGTCCCATTTCGAACACCGGGGAGCTGTTTTTT. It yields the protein CASRPLKRGPISNTGELFF.

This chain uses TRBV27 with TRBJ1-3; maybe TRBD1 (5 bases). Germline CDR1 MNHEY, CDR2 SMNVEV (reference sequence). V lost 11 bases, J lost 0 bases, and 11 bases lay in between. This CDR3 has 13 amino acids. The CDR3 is CAGRQGSGNTIYF. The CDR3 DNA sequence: TGTGCCGGACGGCAGGGCTCTGGAAACACCATATATTTT.

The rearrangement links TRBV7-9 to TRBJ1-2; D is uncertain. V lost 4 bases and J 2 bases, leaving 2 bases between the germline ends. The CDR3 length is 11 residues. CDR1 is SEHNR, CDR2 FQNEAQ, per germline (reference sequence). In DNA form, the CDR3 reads TGTGCCAGCAGCTCAAACTATGGCTACACCTTC. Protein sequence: CASSSNYGYTF.

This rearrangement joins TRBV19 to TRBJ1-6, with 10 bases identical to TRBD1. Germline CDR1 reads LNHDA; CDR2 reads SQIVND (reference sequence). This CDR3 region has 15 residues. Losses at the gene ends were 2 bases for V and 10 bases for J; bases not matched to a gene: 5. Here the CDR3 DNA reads TGTGCCAGTAGTATATGGACAGGGGGACGATCACCCCTCCACTTT. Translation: CASSIWTGGRSPLHF.

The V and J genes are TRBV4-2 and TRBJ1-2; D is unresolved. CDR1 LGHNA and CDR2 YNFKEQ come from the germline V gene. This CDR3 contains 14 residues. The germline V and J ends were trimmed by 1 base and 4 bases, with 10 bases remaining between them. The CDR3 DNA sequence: TGTGCCAGCAGCCAAGCGTCAAGAGTCTATGGCTACACCTTC. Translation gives CASSQASRVYGYTF.

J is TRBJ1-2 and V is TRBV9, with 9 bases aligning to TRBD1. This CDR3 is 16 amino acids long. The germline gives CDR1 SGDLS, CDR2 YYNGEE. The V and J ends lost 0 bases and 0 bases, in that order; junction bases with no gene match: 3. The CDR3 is CASSVGGQGSNYGYTF. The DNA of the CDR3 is TGTGCCAGCAGCGTAGGGGGACAGGGCTCTAACTATGGCTACACCTTC.

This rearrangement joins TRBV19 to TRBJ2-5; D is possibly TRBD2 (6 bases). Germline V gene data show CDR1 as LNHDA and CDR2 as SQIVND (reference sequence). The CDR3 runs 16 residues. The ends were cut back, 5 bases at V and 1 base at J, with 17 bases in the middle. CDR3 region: CASSWGVAVLQETQYF. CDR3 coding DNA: TGTGCCAGTAGTTGGGGGGTAGCGGTACTCCAAGAGACCCAGTACTTC.

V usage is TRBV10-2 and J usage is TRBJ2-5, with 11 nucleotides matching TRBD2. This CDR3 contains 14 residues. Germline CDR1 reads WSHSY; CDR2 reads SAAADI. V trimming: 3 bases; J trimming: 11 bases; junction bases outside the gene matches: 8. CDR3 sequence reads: CASSDVAGGPEQYF. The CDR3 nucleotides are TGCGCCAGCAGTGATGTAGCGGGGGGGCCTGAGCAGTACTTC.

The CDR3 spells CASSPQFRGPETQYF. The CDR3 nucleotides read TGTGCCAGCAGCCCGCAGTTCAGGGGGCCAGAGACCCAGTACTTC. The chain uses TRBV7-6 and TRBJ2-5; 8 nucleotides match TRBD1. V lost 5 bases and J lost 4; bases outside the gene matches: 9. Looked up from germline, CDR1 is SGHVS and CDR2 is FNYEAQ. CDR3 length equals 15 residues.

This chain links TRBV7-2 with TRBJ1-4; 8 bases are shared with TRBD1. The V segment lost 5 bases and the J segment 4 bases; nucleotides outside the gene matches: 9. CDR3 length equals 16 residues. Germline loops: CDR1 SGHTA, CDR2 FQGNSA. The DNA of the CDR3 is TGTGCCAGCAGCCCAAGACAGGGGTCCGGTAATGAAAAACTGTTTTTT. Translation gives CASSPRQGSGNEKLFF.

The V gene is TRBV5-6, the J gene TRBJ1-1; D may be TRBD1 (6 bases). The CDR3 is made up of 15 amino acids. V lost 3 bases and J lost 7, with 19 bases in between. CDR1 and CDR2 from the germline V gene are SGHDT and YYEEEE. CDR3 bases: TGTGCCAGCAGCTCATACAGGGTGCTCGGACTTGAAGCTTTCTTT. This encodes CASSSYRVLGLEAFF.

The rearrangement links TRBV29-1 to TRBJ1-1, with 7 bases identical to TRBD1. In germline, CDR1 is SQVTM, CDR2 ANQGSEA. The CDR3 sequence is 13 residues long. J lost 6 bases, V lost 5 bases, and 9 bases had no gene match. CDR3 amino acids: CSVHRGDIAEAFF. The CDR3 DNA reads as TGCAGCGTTCACAGGGGCGATATCGCTGAAGCTTTCTTT. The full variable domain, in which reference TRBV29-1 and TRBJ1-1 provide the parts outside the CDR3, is SAVISQKPSRDICQRGTSLTIQCQVDSQVTMMFWYRQQPGQSLTLIATANQGSEATYESGFVIDKFPISRPNLTFSTLTVSNMSPEDSSIYLCSVHRGDIAEAFFGQGTRLTVV.

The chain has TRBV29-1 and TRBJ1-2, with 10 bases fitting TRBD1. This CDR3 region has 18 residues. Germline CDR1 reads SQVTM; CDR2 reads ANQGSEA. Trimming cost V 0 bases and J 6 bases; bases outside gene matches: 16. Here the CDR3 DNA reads TGCAGCGTTGAAGACCTTTGGACCGGGACAGGGGTGGCTGATGGCTACACCTTC. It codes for CSVEDLWTGTGVADGYTF.

This chain's CDR3 is CASSVQDRAYNEQFF. In nucleotides, the CDR3 is TGTGCCAGCAGTGTTCAGGACAGGGCCTACAATGAGCAGTTCTTC. This chain connects TRBV6-1 to TRBJ2-1; 8 positions match TRBD1. The germline CDR1 and CDR2 sequences are MNHNS and SASEGT. J was trimmed by 2 bases and V by 4 bases; bases with no gene match: 4. This CDR3 spans 15 amino acids.

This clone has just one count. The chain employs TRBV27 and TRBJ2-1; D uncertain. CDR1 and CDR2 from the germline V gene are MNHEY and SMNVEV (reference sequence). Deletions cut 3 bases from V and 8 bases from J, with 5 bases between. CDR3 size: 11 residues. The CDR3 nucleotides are TGTGCCAGCAGTTTCGGAGATGAGCAGTTCTTC. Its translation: CASSFGDEQFF.

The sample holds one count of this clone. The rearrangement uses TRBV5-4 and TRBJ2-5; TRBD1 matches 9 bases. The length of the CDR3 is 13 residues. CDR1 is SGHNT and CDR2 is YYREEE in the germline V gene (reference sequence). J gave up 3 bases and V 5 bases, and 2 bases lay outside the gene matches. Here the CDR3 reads CASRGQGKETQYF. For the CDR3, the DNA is TGTGCCAGCAGGGGACAGGGTAAAGAGACCCAGTACTTC.

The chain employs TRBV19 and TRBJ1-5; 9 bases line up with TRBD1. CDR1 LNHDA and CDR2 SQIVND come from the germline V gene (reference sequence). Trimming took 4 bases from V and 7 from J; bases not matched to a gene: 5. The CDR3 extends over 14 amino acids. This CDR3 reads CASSKTGGGQPQHF. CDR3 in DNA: TGTGCCAGTAGTAAGACAGGGGGAGGGCAGCCCCAGCATTTT.

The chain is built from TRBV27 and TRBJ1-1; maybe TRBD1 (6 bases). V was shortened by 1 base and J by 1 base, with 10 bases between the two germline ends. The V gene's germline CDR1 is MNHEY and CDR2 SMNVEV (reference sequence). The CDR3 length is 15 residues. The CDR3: CASSLFVGQNTEAFF. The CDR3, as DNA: TGTGCCAGCAGTTTATTCGTGGGACAGAACACTGAAGCTTTCTTT.

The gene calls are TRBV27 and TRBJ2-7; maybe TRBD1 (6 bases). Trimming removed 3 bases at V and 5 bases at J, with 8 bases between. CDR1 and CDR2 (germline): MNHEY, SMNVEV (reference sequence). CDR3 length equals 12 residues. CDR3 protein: CASSFAGDEQYF. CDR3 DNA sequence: TGTGCCAGCAGTTTTGCAGGGGACGAGCAGTACTTC.

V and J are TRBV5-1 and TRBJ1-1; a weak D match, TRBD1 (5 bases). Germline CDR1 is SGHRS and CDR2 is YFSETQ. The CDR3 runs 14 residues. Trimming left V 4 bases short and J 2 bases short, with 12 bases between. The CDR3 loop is CASSQGGGNTEAFF. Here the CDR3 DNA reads TGCGCCAGCAGCCAAGGCGGGGGAAACACTGAAGCTTTCTTT.

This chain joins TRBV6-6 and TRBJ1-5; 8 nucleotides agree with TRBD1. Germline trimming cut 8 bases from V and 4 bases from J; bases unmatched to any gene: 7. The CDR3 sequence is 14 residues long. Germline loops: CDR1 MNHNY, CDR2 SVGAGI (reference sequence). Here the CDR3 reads CASVTTGGNQPQHF. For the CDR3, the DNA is TGTGCCAGCGTTACAACAGGGGGGAATCAGCCCCAGCATTTT.

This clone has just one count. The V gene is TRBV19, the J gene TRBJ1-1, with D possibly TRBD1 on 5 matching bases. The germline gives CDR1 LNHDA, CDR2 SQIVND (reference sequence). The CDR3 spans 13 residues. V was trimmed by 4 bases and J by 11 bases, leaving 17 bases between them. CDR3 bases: TGTGCCAGTAGTACAAGGGGCCAGGGTGACGCTTTCTTT. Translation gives CASSTRGQGDAFF. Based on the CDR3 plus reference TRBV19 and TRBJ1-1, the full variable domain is DGGITQSPKYLFRKEGQNVTLSCEQNLNHDAMYWYRQDPGQGLRLIYYSQIVNDFQKGDIAEGYSVSREKKESFPLTVTSAQKNPTAFYLCASSTRGQGDAFFGQGTRLTVV.

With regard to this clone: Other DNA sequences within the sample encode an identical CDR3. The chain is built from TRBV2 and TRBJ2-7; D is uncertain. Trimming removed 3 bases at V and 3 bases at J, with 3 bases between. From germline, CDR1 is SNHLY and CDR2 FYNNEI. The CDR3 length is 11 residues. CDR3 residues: CASSDSYEQYF. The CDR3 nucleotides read TGTGCCAGCAGTGATAGCTACGAGCAGTACTTC.

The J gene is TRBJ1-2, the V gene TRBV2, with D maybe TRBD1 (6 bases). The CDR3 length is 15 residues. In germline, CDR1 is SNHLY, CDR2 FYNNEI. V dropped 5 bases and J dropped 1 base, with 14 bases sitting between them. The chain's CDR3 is CASSSLGGRNYGYTF. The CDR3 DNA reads TGTGCCAGCAGTTCCCTCGGGGGGCGTAACTATGGCTACACCTTC.

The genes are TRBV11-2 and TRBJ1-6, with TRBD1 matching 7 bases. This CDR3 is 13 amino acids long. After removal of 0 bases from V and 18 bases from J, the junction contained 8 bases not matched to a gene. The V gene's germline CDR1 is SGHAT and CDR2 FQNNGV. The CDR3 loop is CASSLDSGDRHHF. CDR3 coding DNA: TGTGCCAGCAGCTTAGATAGTGGGGACAGACACCACTTT.